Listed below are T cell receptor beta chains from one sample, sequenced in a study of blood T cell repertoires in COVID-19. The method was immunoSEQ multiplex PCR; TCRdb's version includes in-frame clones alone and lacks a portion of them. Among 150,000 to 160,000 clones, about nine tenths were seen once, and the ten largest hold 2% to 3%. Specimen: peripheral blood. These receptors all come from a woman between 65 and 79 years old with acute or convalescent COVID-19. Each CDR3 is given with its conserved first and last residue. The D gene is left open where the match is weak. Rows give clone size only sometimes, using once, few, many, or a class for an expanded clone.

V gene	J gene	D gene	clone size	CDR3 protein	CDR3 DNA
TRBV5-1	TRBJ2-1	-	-	CASSIGNSPNEQFF	TGCGCCAGCAGCATAGGAAACAGCCCCAATGAGCAGTTCTTC
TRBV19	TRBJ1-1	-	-	CATSRRDKGFMNTEAFF	TGTGCCACCTCCCGAAGGGACAAGGGTTTCATGAACACTGAAGCTTTCTTT
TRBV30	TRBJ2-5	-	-	CAWTLRETQYF	TGTGCCTGGACCTTGAGAGAGACCCAGTACTTC
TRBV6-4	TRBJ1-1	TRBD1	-	CASSVRTGVSTEAFF	TGTGCCAGCAGTGTCAGGACAGGGGTGAGCACTGAAGCTTTCTTT
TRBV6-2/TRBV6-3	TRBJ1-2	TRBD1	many	CASSYSHWDSSTINYGYTF	TGTGCCAGCAGTTACAGTCATTGGGACAGCTCGACTATTAACTATGGCTACACCTTC
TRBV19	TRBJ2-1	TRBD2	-	CASSMTSFRNEQFF	TGTGCCAGTAGTATGACTAGCTTTCGCAATGAGCAGTTCTTC
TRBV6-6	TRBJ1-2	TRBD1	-	CASSPNRDRAAVGYGYTF	TGTGCCAGCAGTCCCAACCGGGACAGGGCCGCCGTCGGCTATGGCTACACCTTC
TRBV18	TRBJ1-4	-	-	CASSPTTSAGAGEKLFF	TGTGCCAGCTCACCCACGACTTCAGCGGGGGCGGGGGAAAAACTGTTTTTT
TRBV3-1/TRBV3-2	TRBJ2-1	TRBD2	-	CASSPRKRGPDEQFF	TGTGCCAGCAGCCCCCGTAAGCGGGGGCCGGATGAGCAGTTCTTC
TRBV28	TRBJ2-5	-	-	CASRIGGMAGGRQETQYF	TGTGCCAGCAGGATAGGGGGCATGGCGGGGGGCCGCCAAGAGACCCAGTACTTC
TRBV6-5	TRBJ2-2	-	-	CASSYSWLRSGELFF	TGTGCCAGCAGTTACTCGTGGTTGCGGTCCGGGGAGCTGTTTTTT
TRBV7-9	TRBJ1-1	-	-	CASSLQGEAFF	TGTGCCAGCAGTTTACAGGGTGAAGCTTTCTTT
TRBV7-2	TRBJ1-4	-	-	CASSLGPNEKLFF	TGTGCCAGCAGCTTAGGGCCCAATGAAAAACTGTTTTTT
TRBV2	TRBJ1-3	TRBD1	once	CASRERQGLTIYF	TGTGCCAGCAGAGAACGACAGGGATTAACCATATATTTT
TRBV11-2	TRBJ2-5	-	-	CASSFTNSERETQYF	TGTGCCAGCAGCTTTACGAATAGCGAAAGAGAGACCCAGTACTTC
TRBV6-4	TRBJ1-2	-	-	CAILLPIDFVYTF	TGTGCCATCTTACTCCCGATCGACTTCGTCTACACCTTC
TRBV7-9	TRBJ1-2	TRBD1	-	CASSLGTGASSTYGYTF	TGTGCCAGCAGCTTAGGGACAGGGGCAAGCTCTACCTATGGCTACACCTTC
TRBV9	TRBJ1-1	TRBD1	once	CASSVGQGYGNTEAFF	TGTGCCAGCAGCGTAGGACAGGGGTACGGTAACACTGAAGCTTTCTTT
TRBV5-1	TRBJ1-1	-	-	CASRSESMNTEAFF	TGCGCCAGCAGGTCCGAGTCTATGAACACTGAAGCTTTCTTT
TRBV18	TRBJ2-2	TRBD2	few	CASSPTSGGTINTGELFF	TGTGCCAGCTCACCGACTAGCGGGGGGACGATTAACACCGGGGAGCTGTTTTTT
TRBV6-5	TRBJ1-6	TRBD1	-	CASSYFVQGRNSPLHF	TGTGCCAGCAGTTATTTCGTACAGGGGCGTAATTCACCCCTCCACTTT
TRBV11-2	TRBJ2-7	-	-	CASRGGDKTYEQYF	TGTGCCAGCAGGGGGGGGGACAAAACCTACGAGCAGTACTTC
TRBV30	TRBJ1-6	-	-	CAWSVAQPYNSPLHF	TGTGCCTGGAGTGTCGCACAGCCATATAATTCACCCCTCCACTTT
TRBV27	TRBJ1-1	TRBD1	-	CASGQGHTEAFF	TGTGCCAGCGGACAGGGACACACTGAAGCTTTCTTT
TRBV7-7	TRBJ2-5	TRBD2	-	CASSLGGGREETQYF	TGTGCTAGCAGCCTCGGGGGGGGAAGAGAAGAGACCCAGTACTTC
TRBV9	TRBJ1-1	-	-	CASSVALGGREAFF	TGTGCCAGCAGCGTAGCCTTGGGTGGGCGTGAAGCTTTCTTT
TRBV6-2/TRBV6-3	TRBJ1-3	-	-	CASSPQGGGNTIYF	TGTGCCAGCAGCCCCCAGGGCGGCGGAAACACCATATATTTT
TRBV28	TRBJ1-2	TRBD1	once	CASSTQQGAGYGYTF	TGTGCCAGCAGTACACAACAGGGGGCAGGCTATGGCTACACCTTC
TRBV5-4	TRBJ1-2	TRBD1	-	CASSSLGTGESGDGYTF	TGTGCCAGCAGCTCGCTCGGGACAGGGGAGAGCGGCGATGGCTACACCTTC
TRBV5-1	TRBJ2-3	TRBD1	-	CASSISGQTPDTQYF	TGCGCCAGCAGTATTTCGGGACAGACCCCAGATACGCAGTATTTT
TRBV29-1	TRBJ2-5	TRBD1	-	CSATGGSETQYF	TGCAGCGCGACAGGGGGCTCAGAGACCCAGTACTTC
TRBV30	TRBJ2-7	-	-	CAWARDNYEQYF	TGTGCCTGGGCGAGGGACAACTACGAGCAGTACTTC
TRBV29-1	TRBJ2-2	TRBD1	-	CSVAGTANTGELFF	TGCAGCGTTGCCGGGACAGCGAACACCGGGGAGCTGTTTTTT
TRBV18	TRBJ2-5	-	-	CASSLTEETQYF	TGTGCCAGCTCACTCACAGAAGAGACCCAGTACTTC
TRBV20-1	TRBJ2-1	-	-	CSANRDNEQFF	TGCAGTGCCAACAGGGACAATGAGCAGTTCTTC
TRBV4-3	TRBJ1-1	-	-	CASSQTGNTEAFF	TGCGCCAGCAGCCAAACTGGGAACACTGAAGCTTTCTTT
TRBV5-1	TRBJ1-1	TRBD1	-	CASQTGGFMNTEAFF	TGCGCCAGCCAGACAGGGGGCTTCATGAACACTGAAGCTTTCTTT
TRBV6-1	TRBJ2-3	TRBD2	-	CASSDLSGGRDTQYF	TGTGCCAGCAGTGATCTAAGCGGGGGTCGGGATACGCAGTATTTT